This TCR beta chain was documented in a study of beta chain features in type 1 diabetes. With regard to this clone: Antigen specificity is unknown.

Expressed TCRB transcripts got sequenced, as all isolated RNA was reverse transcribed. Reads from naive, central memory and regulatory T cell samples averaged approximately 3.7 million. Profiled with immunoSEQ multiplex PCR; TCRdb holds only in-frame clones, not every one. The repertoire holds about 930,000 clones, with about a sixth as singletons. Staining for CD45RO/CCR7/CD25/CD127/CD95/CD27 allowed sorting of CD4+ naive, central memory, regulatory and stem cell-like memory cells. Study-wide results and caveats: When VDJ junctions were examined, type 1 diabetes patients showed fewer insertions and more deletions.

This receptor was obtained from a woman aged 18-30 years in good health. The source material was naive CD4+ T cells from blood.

CDR3 in DNA: TGTGCCAGCAGCGACGGGAGGACTGAAGCTTTCTTT. It translates to CASSDGRTEAFF. This chain uses TRBV28 with TRBJ1-1; the D is unclear. The V end lost 6 bases, the J end lost 5 bases, and 10 bases lay between the germline ends. There are 12 residues in the CDR3. Germline CDR1 and CDR2: MDHEN and SYDVKM.